Listed below are T cell receptor beta chains from one sample, sequenced in a study of blood T cell repertoires in COVID-19. TCRdb's table, derived via immunoSEQ multiplex PCR, lists solely in-frame clones and lacks some. The sample includes some 70,000 clones, 76% seen only once; the top ten take about 15%. Sequencing was performed on peripheral blood. Receptors were obtained from a man between 60 and 70 years old with COVID-19, enrolled during active disease. Each CDR3 is given with its conserved first and last residue. The D gene is left open where the match is weak. Expanded clones get a size class; other rows say once, few or many, or leave the size out.

J gene: TRBJ2-7
V gene: TRBV24-1
D gene: -
clone size: few
CDR3 DNA: TGTGCCACCAGTGATTTTTCCGGCGAGCAGTACTTC
CDR3 protein: CATSDFSGEQYF

J gene: TRBJ1-2
V gene: TRBV5-4
D gene: -
clone size: few
CDR3 DNA: TGTGCCCCAGGGGAACAGGGCTATGGCTACACCTTC
CDR3 protein: CAPGEQGYGYTF

J gene: TRBJ1-4
V gene: TRBV2
D gene: -
clone size: -
CDR3 DNA: TGTGCCAGCATGTCGAATGAAAAACTGTTTTTT
CDR3 protein: CASMSNEKLFF

J gene: TRBJ1-1
V gene: TRBV5-1
D gene: -
clone size: once
CDR3 DNA: TGCGCCAGCAGCTTGGGAGGGAACACTGAAGCTTTCTTT
CDR3 protein: CASSLGGNTEAFF

J gene: TRBJ2-2
V gene: TRBV11-3
D gene: TRBD1
clone size: -
CDR3 DNA: TGTGCCAGCAGCTTTTACAGGGGGAACACCGGGGAGCTGTTTTTT
CDR3 protein: CASSFYRGNTGELFF

J gene: TRBJ1-2
V gene: TRBV14
D gene: -
clone size: -
CDR3 DNA: TGTGCCAGCAGCCACGAGGGAGGGGTGTACACCTTC
CDR3 protein: CASSHEGGVYTF

J gene: TRBJ2-7
V gene: TRBV6-5
D gene: TRBD1
clone size: -
CDR3 DNA: TGTGCCAGCAGTTACCGGACAGGAAGTCACGAGCAGTACTTC
CDR3 protein: CASSYRTGSHEQYF

J gene: TRBJ2-7
V gene: TRBV11-2
D gene: -
clone size: few
CDR3 DNA: TGTGCCAGCAGCTTTGGGGCCTTATTATCCTACGAGCAGTACTTC
CDR3 protein: CASSFGALLSYEQYF

J gene: TRBJ2-3
V gene: TRBV24-1
D gene: -
clone size: few
CDR3 DNA: TGTGCCACCAGTGGAGGGAGGATCACAGATACGCAGTATTTT
CDR3 protein: CATSGGRITDTQYF

J gene: TRBJ1-6
V gene: TRBV7-9
D gene: -
clone size: few
CDR3 DNA: TGTGCCAGCAGCTTATCAGGGCCCCTCCACTTT
CDR3 protein: CASSLSGPLHF

J gene: TRBJ2-7
V gene: TRBV10-2
D gene: -
clone size: -
CDR3 DNA: TGCGCCAGCAGTAGCGGCCCGGTGGACGAGCAGTACTTC
CDR3 protein: CASSSGPVDEQYF

J gene: TRBJ1-6
V gene: TRBV6-5
D gene: -
clone size: -
CDR3 DNA: TGTGCCAGCAGTTACGTCAGCTCCTATAATTCACCCCTCCACTTT
CDR3 protein: CASSYVSSYNSPLHF

J gene: TRBJ2-5
V gene: TRBV5-4
D gene: TRBD1
clone size: once
CDR3 DNA: TGTGCCAGCAGCTTGACAGGGGGGACCCAGTACTTC
CDR3 protein: CASSLTGGTQYF

J gene: TRBJ1-5
V gene: TRBV6-5
D gene: -
clone size: -
CDR3 DNA: TGTGCCAGCAGTTCCGCGTGGGGGGGGCCCCAGCATTTT
CDR3 protein: CASSSAWGGPQHF

J gene: TRBJ2-6
V gene: TRBV7-6
D gene: -
clone size: once
CDR3 DNA: TGTGCCAGCAGTTCCTACAGGGTCCCTGGGGCCAACGTCCTGACTTTC
CDR3 protein: CASSSYRVPGANVLTF

J gene: TRBJ1-3
V gene: TRBV4-1
D gene: -
clone size: few
CDR3 DNA: TGCGCCAGCAGCCAAGGGCGGGGGGTCAACTCTGGAAACACCATATATTTT
CDR3 protein: CASSQGRGVNSGNTIYF

J gene: TRBJ2-3
V gene: TRBV5-5
D gene: -
clone size: -
CDR3 DNA: TGTGCCAGCAGCTTCGGCGGGCCAGATACGCAGTATTTT
CDR3 protein: CASSFGGPDTQYF

J gene: TRBJ1-1
V gene: TRBV5-1
D gene: -
clone size: once
CDR3 DNA: TGCGCCAGCAGCTTGGGACATTGGAACACTGAAGCTTTCTTT
CDR3 protein: CASSLGHWNTEAFF

J gene: TRBJ2-7
V gene: TRBV19
D gene: TRBD1
clone size: -
CDR3 DNA: TGTGCCAGTAGTATATCGACGACAGGGTCCTTAGAGCAGTACTTC
CDR3 protein: CASSISTTGSLEQYF

J gene: TRBJ1-2
V gene: TRBV2
D gene: TRBD1
clone size: -
CDR3 DNA: TGTGCCAGCAGTACCGGGACAGGGAGGGGCTACACCTTC
CDR3 protein: CASSTGTGRGYTF

J gene: TRBJ1-4
V gene: TRBV5-1
D gene: TRBD1
clone size: -
CDR3 DNA: TGCGCCAGCAGCTTGAGCCAGGGGGGCGAAAAACTGTTTTTT
CDR3 protein: CASSLSQGGEKLFF

J gene: TRBJ2-7
V gene: TRBV11-2
D gene: -
clone size: many
CDR3 DNA: TGTGCCAGCAGCTTAGTAGGTGGGGGCGCATTTAACGAGCAGTACTTC
CDR3 protein: CASSLVGGGAFNEQYF

J gene: TRBJ2-3
V gene: TRBV2
D gene: TRBD2
clone size: few
CDR3 DNA: TGTGCCAGCAGTCGACTAGCGGGAGTGGGAGATACGCAGTATTTT
CDR3 protein: CASSRLAGVGDTQYF

J gene: TRBJ1-2
V gene: TRBV7-3
D gene: TRBD1
clone size: -
CDR3 DNA: TGTGCCAGCAGCTCGGGACAGAACTATGGCTACACCTTC
CDR3 protein: CASSSGQNYGYTF

J gene: TRBJ2-3
V gene: TRBV12-3/TRBV12-4
D gene: TRBD2
clone size: few
CDR3 DNA: TGTGCCAGCAGCCCTCGGGGGGGGGATACGCAGTATTTT
CDR3 protein: CASSPRGGDTQYF

J gene: TRBJ2-3
V gene: TRBV15
D gene: -
clone size: -
CDR3 DNA: TGTGCCACCAGCACCCGGGACTTCCTCCCTCAGGGGCAGTATTTT
CDR3 protein: CATSTRDFLPQGQYF

J gene: TRBJ1-6
V gene: TRBV6-6
D gene: -
clone size: -
CDR3 DNA: TGTGCCAGCAGTTCCGACAGGCCACCCCTCCACTTT
CDR3 protein: CASSSDRPPLHF

J gene: TRBJ2-3
V gene: TRBV3-1/TRBV3-2
D gene: -
clone size: once
CDR3 DNA: TGTGCCAGCAGCCAAGTAACTCAGGGGAGAAGAACAGATACGCAGTATTTT
CDR3 protein: CASSQVTQGRRTDTQYF

J gene: TRBJ2-7
V gene: TRBV20-1
D gene: -
clone size: once
CDR3 DNA: TGCAGTGCTAGAGATCGAGGGATCGAGTACTTC
CDR3 protein: CSARDRGIEYF

J gene: TRBJ2-5
V gene: TRBV10-1
D gene: -
clone size: -
CDR3 DNA: TGCGCCAGCAGTGACAGGCACGGGACCCAGTACTTC
CDR3 protein: CASSDRHGTQYF

J gene: TRBJ2-1
V gene: TRBV5-1
D gene: TRBD2
clone size: once
CDR3 DNA: TGCGCCAGCAGCTTGCTCGCGGGAGATTACAATGAGCAGTTCTTC
CDR3 protein: CASSLLAGDYNEQFF

J gene: TRBJ2-4
V gene: TRBV19
D gene: -
clone size: -
CDR3 DNA: TGTGCCAGTAGTAGCAGGGAAGCTCAGTACTTC
CDR3 protein: CASSSREAQYF

J gene: TRBJ2-7
V gene: TRBV6-5
D gene: -
clone size: -
CDR3 DNA: TGTGCCAGCACCTCCCTAACTAGCTTCAACTACGAGCAGTACTTC
CDR3 protein: CASTSLTSFNYEQYF

J gene: TRBJ2-1
V gene: TRBV3-1/TRBV3-2
D gene: TRBD2
clone size: -
CDR3 DNA: TGTGCCAGCAGCCAAGGAAGCGGGGGTATCAATGAGCAGTTCTTC
CDR3 protein: CASSQGSGGINEQFF

J gene: TRBJ2-7
V gene: TRBV5-6
D gene: TRBD2
clone size: -
CDR3 DNA: TGTGCCAGCTCCTGGGGGGGTAGCTACGAGCAGTACTTC
CDR3 protein: CASSWGGSYEQYF

J gene: TRBJ2-2
V gene: TRBV3-1/TRBV3-2
D gene: -
clone size: -
CDR3 DNA: TGTGCCAGCAGCCAAGTGTCAGGGACGAACACCGGGGAGCTGTTTTTT
CDR3 protein: CASSQVSGTNTGELFF

J gene: TRBJ2-3
V gene: TRBV7-9
D gene: -
clone size: -
CDR3 DNA: TGTGCCAGCAGCCCCCCCTCCGTGGGAGGTACGCAGTATTTT
CDR3 protein: CASSPPSVGGTQYF

J gene: TRBJ2-3
V gene: TRBV5-1
D gene: TRBD1
clone size: -
CDR3 DNA: TGCGCCAGCAGCAGGGGACAGGGGACAAGCACAGATACGCAGTATTTT
CDR3 protein: CASSRGQGTSTDTQYF

J gene: TRBJ1-5
V gene: TRBV7-9
D gene: -
clone size: -
CDR3 DNA: TGTGCCAGCAGCTCGGGGGGCTCCGGCAATCAGCCCCAGCATTTT
CDR3 protein: CASSSGGSGNQPQHF

J gene: TRBJ1-1
V gene: TRBV29-1
D gene: TRBD1
clone size: -
CDR3 DNA: TGCAGCGTTGGACAGGGAAAGACTGAAGCTTTCTTT
CDR3 protein: CSVGQGKTEAFF

J gene: TRBJ1-2
V gene: TRBV5-1
D gene: TRBD1
clone size: -
CDR3 DNA: TGCGCCAGCAGCCCAAGTGCCGGGACAGGGGCCCTCTATGGCTACACCTTC
CDR3 protein: CASSPSAGTGALYGYTF